This TCR beta chain is from a study of CD8 T cells in Susac syndrome. The multiple sclerosis controls consisted of treatment-naive patients with relapsing-remitting disease, either stable or active. RNA totalling roughly 0.45 to 1 ug underwent reverse transcription with random hexamers. Each CDR3 protein is one row after TCRdb ran MiXCR on the immunoSEQ multiplex PCR reads. The sample lists about 440,000 distinct CDR3 sequences, approximately 85% occurring once. This CDR3 contains 15 residues. V shed 5 bases and J shed 4 bases, with 18 bases lying between them. Looked up from germline, CDR1 is SEHNR and CDR2 is FQNEAQ (reference sequence).

Sequencing input: CD8+ T cells from PBMCs. This TCR was recovered from a human donor with multiple sclerosis. The chain couples TRBV7-9 to TRBJ2-7; D might be TRBD1 (6 bases). CDR3 nucleotide sequence: TGTGCCAGCAGCCCCTGGACAGAGGCGGTATACGAGCAGTACTTC. It translates to CASSPWTEAVYEQYF.